This paragraph reports one T cell receptor beta chain. Germline CDR1 is SGDLS and CDR2 is YYNGEE. V lost 0 bases and J lost 0, with 9 bases in between. The CDR3 contains 15 residues. The data derive from a study of technical replicates of blood from several donors. Profiled with immunoSEQ multiplex PCR; TCRdb holds only in-frame clones, not every one. The profile shows fewer than 100,000 clones, approximately 96% of them singletons. The sequence derives from a human donor in good health. The chain has TRBV9 and TRBJ1-2; D is perhaps TRBD1 (6 bases). Input material: T cells isolated from PBMCs. The CDR3 DNA is TGTGCCAGCAGCGTAGTTAGGACAGCTAACTATGGCTACACCTTC. It yields the protein CASSVVRTANYGYTF.